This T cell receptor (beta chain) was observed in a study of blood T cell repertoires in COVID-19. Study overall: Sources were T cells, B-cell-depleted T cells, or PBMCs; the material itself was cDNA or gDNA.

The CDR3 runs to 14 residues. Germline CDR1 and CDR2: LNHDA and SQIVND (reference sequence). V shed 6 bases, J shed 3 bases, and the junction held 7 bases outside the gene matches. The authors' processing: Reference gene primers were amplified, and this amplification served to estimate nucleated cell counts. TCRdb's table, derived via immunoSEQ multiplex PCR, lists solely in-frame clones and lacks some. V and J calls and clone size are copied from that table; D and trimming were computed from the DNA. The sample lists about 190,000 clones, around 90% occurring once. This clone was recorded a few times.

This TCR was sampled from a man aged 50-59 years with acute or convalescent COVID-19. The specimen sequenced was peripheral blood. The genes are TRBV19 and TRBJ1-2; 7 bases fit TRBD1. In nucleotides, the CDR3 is TGTGCCAGTAGGCGGGCAGGGGGTGACTATGGCTACACCTTC. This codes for CASRRAGGDYGYTF.